This TCR beta chain was captured in a study of cytomegalovirus exposure and HLA in healthy donors. This clone has a single count. The PCR had 60 Vbeta and 13 Jbeta primers. Clones were read by immunoSEQ multiplex PCR, and TCRdb kept only the in-frame ones, dropping some. The sample includes 120,000 to 150,000 clones, roughly 76% of them seen just once. Germline V lookup: CDR1 SGHNT, CDR2 YENEEA. Losses at the gene ends were 5 bases for V and 2 bases for J; bases not matched to a gene: 10. The CDR3 length is 16 residues. This clonotype was obtained from a human donor in good health. The V and J genes are TRBV11-3 and TRBJ2-3; 7 bases are shared with TRBD2. Source material: PBMCs. DNA of the CDR3: TGTGCCAGCAGCCCCCAAGAAGCGGGGCTCACAGATACGCAGTATTTT. Its translation: CASSPQEAGLTDTQYF.